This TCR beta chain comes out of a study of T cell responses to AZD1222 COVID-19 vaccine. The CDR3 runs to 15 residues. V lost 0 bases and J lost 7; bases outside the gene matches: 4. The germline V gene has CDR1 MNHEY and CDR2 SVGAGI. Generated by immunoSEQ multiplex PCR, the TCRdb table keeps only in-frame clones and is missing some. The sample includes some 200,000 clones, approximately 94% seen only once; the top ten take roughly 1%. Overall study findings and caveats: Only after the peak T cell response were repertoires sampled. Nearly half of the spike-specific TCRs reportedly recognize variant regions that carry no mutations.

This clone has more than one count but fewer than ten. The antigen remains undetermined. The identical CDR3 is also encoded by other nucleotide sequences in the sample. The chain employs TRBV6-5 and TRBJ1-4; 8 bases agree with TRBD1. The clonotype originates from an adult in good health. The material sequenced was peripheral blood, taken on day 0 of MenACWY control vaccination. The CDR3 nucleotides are TGTGCCAGCAGTTACTCGCCAGGGGGCGGTGAAAAACTGTTTTTT. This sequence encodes CASSYSPGGGEKLFF.